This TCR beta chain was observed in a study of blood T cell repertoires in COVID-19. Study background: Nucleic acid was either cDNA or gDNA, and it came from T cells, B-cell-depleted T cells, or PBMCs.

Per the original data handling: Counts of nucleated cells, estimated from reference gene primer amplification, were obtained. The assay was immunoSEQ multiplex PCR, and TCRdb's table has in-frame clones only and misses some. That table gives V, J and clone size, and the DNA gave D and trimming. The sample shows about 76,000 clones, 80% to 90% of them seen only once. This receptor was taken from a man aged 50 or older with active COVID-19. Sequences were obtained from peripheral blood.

Here the CDR3 reads CSAGGYNEQFF. In DNA form, the CDR3 reads TGCAGCGCAGGGGGATACAATGAGCAGTTCTTC. The rearrangement joins TRBV29-1 to TRBJ2-1, with TRBD1 identical over 7 bases. The ends lost 7 bases at V and 4 bases at J; junction bases unmatched: 1. The CDR3 sequence is 11 residues long. Germline CDR1 SQVTM, CDR2 ANQGSEA.